This T cell receptor beta chain was captured in a study of T cell changes during pregnancy in multiple sclerosis. Per the germline V gene, CDR1 is SQVTM and CDR2 is ANQGSEA. The CDR3 loop spans 14 amino acids. V dropped 6 bases and J dropped 2; count of bases not matched to a gene: 8. Some clones are missing from TCRdb's copy, which holds only in-frame ones; the method was immunoSEQ multiplex PCR. The table lists over 100,000 clones, 80% to 95% of them singletons. The clonotype originates from a female donor with multiple sclerosis, enrolled in a pregnancy study. This material consisted of peripheral blood, taken in the third trimester of pregnancy. The chain links TRBV29-1 to TRBJ1-1, with 8 bases identical to TRBD1. CDR3: CSVERQGFNTEAFF. In nucleotides, the CDR3 is TGCAGCGTAGAAAGACAGGGGTTTAACACTGAAGCTTTCTTT.